One sample yielded the 9 T cell receptor beta chains listed below, sequenced in a study of human T cells and chemical hapten exposure. Documented time point: pre-sensitization, week 0. Noted treatment: therapeutic diphenylcyclopropenone sensitization with weekly scalp DPC. TCRdb reprocessed the RACE reads via MiXCR and lists one record per CDR3 protein. Counted here are more than 50,000 distinct CDR3 sequences, around 7% occurring once; the ten biggest clones make up approximately 1.6%. Source: whole blood, taken in connection with sensitization to the hapten diphenylcyclopropenone (DPC). The receptors shown here come from a woman aged 25 to 39 with alopecia areata. Some clones in this sample may be carry-over from other donors' samples.

Notes on this clonotype: A read error is possible here, since a much larger clone lies one base away. The rearrangement joins TRBV4-1 to TRBJ2-3; perhaps TRBD1 as D (5 bases). Between the trimmed V and J ends, which lost 0 bases and 3 bases, there was a span of 7 bases. CDR3 length equals 14 residues. Per the germline V gene, CDR1 is MGHRA and CDR2 is YSYEKL. The CDR3 nucleotides read TGCGCCAGCAGCCAAGAAAGGGGTACAGATACGCAGTATTTT. Translation gives CASSQERGTDTQYF.

This clonotype has a count of ten or more. The gene calls are TRBV30 and TRBJ2-1; unclear D gene. CDR1 GTSNPN and CDR2 SVGIG come from the germline V gene (reference sequence). The CDR3 totals 13 residues. Deletions cut 1 base from V and 0 bases from J, with 4 bases between. CDR3 coding DNA: TGTGCCTGGAGTGACTACTCCTACAATGAGCAGTTCTTC. This sequence encodes CAWSDYSYNEQFF.

This clonotype occurred many times. J is TRBJ2-5 and V is TRBV18; tentative D call: TRBD2 (7 bases). Germline values: CDR1 KGHSH, CDR2 LQKENI. V lost 1 base and J lost 5, with 11 bases in between. The CDR3 has 14 residues. CDR3 sequence (DNA): TGTGCCAGCTCACCACGGGGGGGCCCGGAGACCCAGTACTTC. This translates into CASSPRGGPETQYF.

This clonotype has a handful of counts. The V call is TRBV10-1, the J call TRBJ2-1; D is possibly TRBD1 or TRBD2 (6 bases each). CDR1 WNHNN and CDR2 SYGVQD come from the germline V gene (reference sequence). This CDR3 contains 13 residues. Trimming took off 4 bases at V and 4 bases at J, with 8 bases between the two ends. This CDR3 is CASSGGTYNEQFF. CDR3 in DNA: TGCGCCAGCAGTGGCGGGACATACAATGAGCAGTTCTTC.

At least ten counts were recorded for this clonotype. The gene calls are TRBV27 and TRBJ1-5; a possible D gene is TRBD1 (5 bases). Germline CDR1 MNHEY, CDR2 SMNVEV (reference sequence). Deletions cut 0 bases from V and 7 bases from J, with 13 bases between. The CDR3 extends over 15 amino acids. The chain's CDR3 is CASSLSGALGQPQHF. The CDR3 nucleotides are TGTGCCAGCAGTTTATCAGGGGCCCTAGGGCAGCCCCAGCATTTT.

This clonotype appeared many times. V usage is TRBV9 and J usage is TRBJ2-3; D might be TRBD2 (5 bases). In germline, CDR1 is SGDLS, CDR2 YYNGEE. V lost 2 bases, J lost 2 bases, and 18 bases lay in between. The CDR3 is 17 amino acids. Here the CDR3 DNA reads TGTGCCAGCAGCGTCCAGGCCCGGGGTCCCCCCACAGATACGCAGTATTTT. Translation: CASSVQARGPPTDTQYF.

This chain connects TRBV12-3 or TRBV12-4 to TRBJ1-3; unclear D gene. V was trimmed by 1 base and J by 0 bases, leaving 10 bases between them. The CDR3 has 16 amino acids. CDR3 sequence (DNA): TGTGCCAGCAGTTTAGTAGCGCCGATCTCTGGAAACACCATATATTTT. Its translation is CASSLVAPISGNTIYF.

The CDR3 spells CASSQVLPRRDRGIYGYTF. The CDR3 DNA follows: TGTGCCAGCAGCCAAGTTTTACCACGCCGGGACAGGGGAATCTATGGCTACACCTTC. The chain has TRBV3-1 and TRBJ1-2; 10 bases map to TRBD1. V lost 1 base and J lost 4; bases outside the gene matches: 15. There are 19 residues in the CDR3. Germline V gene lookup returns CDR1 LGHDT and CDR2 YNNKEL (reference sequence).

This clonotype was picked up many times. The rearrangement links TRBV2 to TRBJ1-1, with no clear D. The CDR3 loop spans 13 amino acids. CDR1 is SNHLY and CDR2 is FYNNEI in the germline V gene. V was shortened by 7 bases and J by 2 bases, with 11 bases between the two germline ends. CDR3 loop: CASTYRGNTEAFF. The CDR3 DNA sequence: TGTGCCAGCACGTACCGGGGAAACACTGAAGCTTTCTTT.